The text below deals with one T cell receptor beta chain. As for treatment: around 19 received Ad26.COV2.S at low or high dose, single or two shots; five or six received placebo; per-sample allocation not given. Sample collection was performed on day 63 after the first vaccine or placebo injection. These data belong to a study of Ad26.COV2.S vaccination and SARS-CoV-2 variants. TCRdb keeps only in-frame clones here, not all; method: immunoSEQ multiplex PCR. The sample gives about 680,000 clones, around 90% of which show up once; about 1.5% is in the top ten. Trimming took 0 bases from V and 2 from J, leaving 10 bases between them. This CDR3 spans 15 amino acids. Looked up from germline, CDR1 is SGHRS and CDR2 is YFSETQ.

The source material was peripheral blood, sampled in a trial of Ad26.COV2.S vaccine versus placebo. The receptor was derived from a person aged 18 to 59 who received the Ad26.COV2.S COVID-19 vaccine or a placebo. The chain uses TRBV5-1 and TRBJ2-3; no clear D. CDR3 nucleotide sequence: TGCGCCAGCAGCTTGGCTGGCTACCTCACAGATACGCAGTATTTT. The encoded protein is CASSLAGYLTDTQYF.